A selection of T cell receptor beta chains follows, all from one sample in a study of blood T cell repertoires in COVID-19. Clones were sequenced by immunoSEQ multiplex PCR, and TCRdb holds only the in-frame ones, with some missing. The sample lists roughly 60,000 clones, over 75% seen once, with around 9.1% in the top ten. The sample comprised peripheral blood. The receptors were sampled from a woman of 80 years or more with active COVID-19. The CDR3 runs from the conserved cysteine through the conserved F or W. D genes are given only for firm matches. Only some rows state a clone size, as once, few, many or a class for expanded clones.

D	length	J	V	size	DNA	CDR3
-	14	TRBJ2-2	TRBV28	-	TGTGCCAGCAGTTTCTCTCCGAACACCGGGGAGCTGTTTTTT	CASSFSPNTGELFF
-	13	TRBJ2-1	TRBV9	-	TGTGCCAGCAGCGTAGGGGAGATCCATGAGCAGTTCTTC	CASSVGEIHEQFF
TRBD2	17	TRBJ2-5	TRBV5-4	-	TGTGCCAGCAGCTGGACTAGCGGGAGGGCCGGGTTGGAGACCCAGTACTTC	CASSWTSGRAGLETQYF
TRBD2	16	TRBJ2-1	TRBV5-6	once	TGTGCCAGCAGGACTTTACCGGGACTAGCGGGTATTGAGCAGTTCTTC	CASRTLPGLAGIEQFF
-	16	TRBJ1-5	TRBV4-1	once	TGCGCCAGCGGCCAAGGCTCCCTAGGCACGAATCAGCCCCAGCATTTT	CASGQGSLGTNQPQHF
-	14	TRBJ1-6	TRBV9	-	TGTGCCAGCAGCGCCTCACGGGGAAATTCACCCCTCCACTTT	CASSASRGNSPLHF
-	15	TRBJ2-7	TRBV5-1	-	TGCGCCAGCAGCTCGGGGGGACAGGTCTCCTACGAGCAGTACTTC	CASSSGGQVSYEQYF
-	15	TRBJ1-6	TRBV9	-	TGTGCCAGCAGCGGTCCCAGGGCATATAATTCACCCCTCCACTTT	CASSGPRAYNSPLHF
TRBD1	18	TRBJ2-1	TRBV4-2	-	TGTGCCAGCAGCCAAGTCGCGGTGGCGGGACAGGGTGTCGGTGAGCAGTTCTTC	CASSQVAVAGQGVGEQFF
-	14	TRBJ2-7	TRBV19	-	TGTGCCAGTAGTATACTCGCTAGCAGCTACGAGCAGTACTTC	CASSILASSYEQYF
-	15	TRBJ2-5	TRBV11-2	-	TGTGCCAGCAGCTTAGGGGGCAGGGGCCAAGAGACCCAGTACTTC	CASSLGGRGQETQYF
-	18	TRBJ1-5	TRBV7-4	-	TGTGCCAGCAGCCGAAATCAAACCAGGGGTCGGGGCAATCAGCCCCAGCATTTT	CASSRNQTRGRGNQPQHF
-	15	TRBJ1-1	TRBV18	-	TGTGCCAGCTCTTATGGACACTCTTTGAACACTGAAGCTTTCTTT	CASSYGHSLNTEAFF
TRBD1	14	TRBJ2-1	TRBV2	-	TGTGCCAGCAGAACAGGGGGCTCCTACAATGAGCAGTTCTTC	CASRTGGSYNEQFF
-	14	TRBJ1-2	TRBV5-1	-	TGCGCCAGCAGCTTAACAGGGCCCATGGATGGCTACACCTTC	CASSLTGPMDGYTF
TRBD1	15	TRBJ1-2	TRBV25-1	-	TGTGCCAGCAGTGATATTATGACAGGGCCTCCTGGCTACACCTTC	CASSDIMTGPPGYTF
TRBD1	15	TRBJ2-5	TRBV30	-	TGTGCCTGGAGTGTACTCGGGACAGGGCAAGAGACCCAGTACTTC	CAWSVLGTGQETQYF
TRBD1	16	TRBJ1-1	TRBV2	-	TGTGCCAGCAGTGAATTGGGGGACAGGGGGCGGACTGAAGCTTTCTTT	CASSELGDRGRTEAFF
-	13	TRBJ2-3	TRBV10-3	-	TGTGCCATCAGGACAGGAGGCACAGATACGCAGTATTTT	CAIRTGGTDTQYF
-	14	TRBJ2-7	TRBV5-1	-	TGCGCCAGCAGCTTGGAACAGGGAAACTACGAGCAGTACTTC	CASSLEQGNYEQYF
TRBD1	16	TRBJ2-2	TRBV28	once	TGTGCCAGCAGCCTCCGACAGGGGGCGGGCACCGGGGAGCTGTTTTTT	CASSLRQGAGTGELFF
-	13	TRBJ1-1	TRBV12-3/TRBV12-4	-	TGTGCCAGCACCTTCACTCAGGGAACTGAAGCTTTCTTT	CASTFTQGTEAFF
-	16	TRBJ1-1	TRBV15	few	TGTGCCACCAGCAGAGATCTAGGGACTCTTAGCCGGGGAGCTTTCTTT	CATSRDLGTLSRGAFF
-	15	TRBJ1-5	TRBV18	-	TGTGCCAGCTCACAGACATCTTATAGCAATCAGCCCCAGCATTTT	CASSQTSYSNQPQHF
-	16	TRBJ2-3	TRBV9	-	TGTGCCAGCAGCGCCCTTGAACTACCGGCCACAGATACGCAGTATTTT	CASSALELPATDTQYF
TRBD2	16	TRBJ2-3	TRBV5-1	-	TGCGCCAGCAGCTTCGGGGGCGGGAGGGCACCGGATACGCAGTATTTT	CASSFGGGRAPDTQYF
TRBD2	13	TRBJ2-5	TRBV6-5	-	TGTGCCAGCGCTAGCGGGGGGCAAGAGACCCAGTACTTC	CASASGGQETQYF
-	14	TRBJ2-3	TRBV7-2	-	TGTGCCAGCAGCTCCGCCGCGGGCACAGATACGCAGTATTTT	CASSSAAGTDTQYF
TRBD2	15	TRBJ2-2	TRBV5-6	-	TGTGCCAGCAGCGCGGGAGCCGGGAACACCGGGGAGCTGTTTTTT	CASSAGAGNTGELFF
-	14	TRBJ2-5	TRBV7-2	-	TGTGCCAGCAGCTTAGTTGTCAGCGAAGAGACCCAGTACTTC	CASSLVVSEETQYF
TRBD1	17	TRBJ1-1	TRBV24-1	once	TGTGCCACCAAACCAGGGGGCAGATATGACGGGGGCACTGAAGCTTTCTTT	CATKPGGRYDGGTEAFF
-	11	TRBJ1-1	TRBV6-5	-	TGTGCCACCCACCGGAGCACTGAAGCTTTCTTT	CATHRSTEAFF
TRBD1	17	TRBJ2-5	TRBV19	-	TGTGCCAGTAGTATAGATGACGGACAGGGGGCGGGGGAGACCCAGTACTTC	CASSIDDGQGAGETQYF
TRBD2	17	TRBJ2-1	TRBV7-9	once	TGTGCCAGCAGCTTAGCGCCGAGCGGGATAACGTGGTATGAGCAGTTCTTC	CASSLAPSGITWYEQFF
TRBD1	16	TRBJ1-4	TRBV27	-	TGTGCCAGCAGTATCCACAGGGGCGCAACTAATGAAAAACTGTTTTTT	CASSIHRGATNEKLFF
-	13	TRBJ1-4	TRBV18	-	TGTGCCAGCTCACCATGGACAGATGAAAAACTGTTTTTT	CASSPWTDEKLFF
-	15	TRBJ1-5	TRBV19	-	TGTGCCAGTAGGGAGACAGGTTATAGCAATCAGCCCCAGCATTTT	CASRETGYSNQPQHF
-	14	TRBJ2-7	TRBV6-5	-	TGTGCCAGCACAGCCACACCAGGCCCCTACGAGCAGTACTTC	CASTATPGPYEQYF
TRBD1	14	TRBJ1-6	TRBV3-1/TRBV3-2	few	TGTGCCAGCACCATACAGGGGTCGAATTCACCCCTCCACTTT	CASTIQGSNSPLHF
-	14	TRBJ1-4	TRBV27	once	TGTGCCAGCAGTTCAGGACTGAGTAATGAAAAACTGTTTTTT	CASSSGLSNEKLFF
TRBD2	17	TRBJ2-1	TRBV13	-	TGTGCCAGCAGCGGAACTAGCGGCGGGAGGGGCTACAATGAGCAGTTCTTC	CASSGTSGGRGYNEQFF
TRBD2	17	TRBJ2-1	TRBV19	-	TGTGCCAGTAGTCCCACGACTAGCGGGGATACCTACAATGAGCAGTTCTTC	CASSPTTSGDTYNEQFF
-	15	TRBJ2-7	TRBV2	-	TGTGCCAGCAGTGAAGGGGGCCCCGGGGGCTACGAGCAGTACTTC	CASSEGGPGGYEQYF
-	13	TRBJ2-5	TRBV12-3/TRBV12-4	-	TGTGCCAGCAGTTTAGGACAGCAAGAGACCCAGTACTTC	CASSLGQQETQYF
TRBD2	15	TRBJ2-3	TRBV5-8	-	TGTGCCAGCAGTTTGGGACTAGGACGCACAGATACGCAGTATTTT	CASSLGLGRTDTQYF
-	13	TRBJ2-3	TRBV6-1	-	TGTGCCAGCAGGGAAGAAGCGGTGGATACGCAGTATTTT	CASREEAVDTQYF
-	14	TRBJ2-5	TRBV6-6	-	TGTGCCAGCAGTTACTCGTCAGGGGTCGGGACCCAGTACTTC	CASSYSSGVGTQYF
-	16	TRBJ2-3	TRBV7-8	-	TGTGCCAGCAGCTTAGTGCACTCCCTTAGCACAGATACGCAGTATTTT	CASSLVHSLSTDTQYF
-	13	TRBJ2-2	TRBV7-9	-	TGTGCCAGCAGGGGGACTTACACCGGGGAGCTGTTTTTT	CASRGTYTGELFF
-	17	TRBJ1-5	TRBV4-2	-	TGTGCCAGCAGCCAAATGGGGGGGGATTATAGCAATCAGCCCCAGCATTTT	CASSQMGGDYSNQPQHF
TRBD2	15	TRBJ2-7	TRBV28	-	TGTGCCAGCAGTTTTGCGGGAGGGCGTCTCTACGAGCAGTACTTC	CASSFAGGRLYEQYF
-	13	TRBJ1-5	TRBV5-1	-	TGCGCCAGCAGCTTGGACATAAATCAGCCCCAGCATTTT	CASSLDINQPQHF
-	15	TRBJ2-3	TRBV24-1	-	TGTGCCACCAGTGAGGCCAGGGGCTTGGCAGATACGCAGTATTTT	CATSEARGLADTQYF
TRBD2	16	TRBJ2-1	TRBV5-5	-	TGTGCCAGCAGCTTGGCTGGTAGCGGGATTTACAATGAGCAGTTCTTC	CASSLAGSGIYNEQFF
-	15	TRBJ2-2	TRBV5-1	-	TGCGCCAGCAGCCATCGGGGTGGCTACACCGGGGAGCTGTTTTTT	CASSHRGGYTGELFF
TRBD2	17	TRBJ2-5	TRBV5-1	-	TGCGCCAGCAGCTTGGGGGGACTAGCGAACCCCCAAGAGCCCCAGTACTTC	CASSLGGLANPQEPQYF